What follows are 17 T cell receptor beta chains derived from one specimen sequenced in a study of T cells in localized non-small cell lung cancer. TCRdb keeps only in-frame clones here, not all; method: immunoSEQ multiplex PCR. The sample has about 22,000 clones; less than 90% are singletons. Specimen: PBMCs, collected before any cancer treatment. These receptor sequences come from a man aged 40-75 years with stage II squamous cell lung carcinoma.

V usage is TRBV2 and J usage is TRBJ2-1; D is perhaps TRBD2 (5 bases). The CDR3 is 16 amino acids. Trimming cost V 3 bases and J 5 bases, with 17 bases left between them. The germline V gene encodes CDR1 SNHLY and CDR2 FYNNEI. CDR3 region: CASSDPPGLADNEQFF. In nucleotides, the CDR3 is TGTGCCAGCAGTGATCCGCCCGGGCTAGCCGACAATGAGCAGTTCTTC.

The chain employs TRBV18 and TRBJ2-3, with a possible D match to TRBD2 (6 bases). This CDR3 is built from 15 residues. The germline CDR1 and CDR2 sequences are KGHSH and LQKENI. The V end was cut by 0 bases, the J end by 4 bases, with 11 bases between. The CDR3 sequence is CASSPPGGKPDTQYF. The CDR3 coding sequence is TGTGCCAGCTCACCACCAGGCGGGAAGCCAGATACGCAGTATTTT.

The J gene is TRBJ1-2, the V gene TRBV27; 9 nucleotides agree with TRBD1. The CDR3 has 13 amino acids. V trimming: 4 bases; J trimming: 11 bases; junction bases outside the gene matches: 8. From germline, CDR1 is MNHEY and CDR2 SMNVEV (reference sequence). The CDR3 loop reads CASSSRDRGNYTF. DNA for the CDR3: TGTGCCAGCAGTTCCCGCGACAGGGGGAATTACACCTTC.

CDR3 coding DNA: TGTGCCAGCAGCTTACATGCAGGGAATAATTCACCCCTCCACTTT. This codes for CASSLHAGNNSPLHF. The chain links TRBV7-9 to TRBJ1-6, with D perhaps matching TRBD1 (5 bases). V gave up 2 bases and J gave up 5 bases, with 10 bases separating them. Looked up from germline, CDR1 is SEHNR and CDR2 is FQNEAQ (reference sequence). This CDR3 is 15 amino acids long.

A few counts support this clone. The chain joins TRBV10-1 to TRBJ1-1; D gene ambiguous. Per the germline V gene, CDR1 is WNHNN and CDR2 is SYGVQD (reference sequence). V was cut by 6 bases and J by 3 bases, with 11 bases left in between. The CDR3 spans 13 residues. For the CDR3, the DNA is TGCGCCAGCAGGTTATACAAAGACACTGAAGCTTTCTTT. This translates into CASRLYKDTEAFF.

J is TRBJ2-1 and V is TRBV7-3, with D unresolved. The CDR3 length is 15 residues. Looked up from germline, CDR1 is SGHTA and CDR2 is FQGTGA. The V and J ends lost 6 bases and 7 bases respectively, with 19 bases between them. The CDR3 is CASSPGLKPPNEQFF. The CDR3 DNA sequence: TGTGCCAGCAGTCCTGGGCTTAAGCCACCGAATGAGCAGTTCTTC.

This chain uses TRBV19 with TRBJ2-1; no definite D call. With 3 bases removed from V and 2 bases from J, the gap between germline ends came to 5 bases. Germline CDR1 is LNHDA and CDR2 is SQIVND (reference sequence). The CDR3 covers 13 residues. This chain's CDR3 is CASSIGPYNEQFF. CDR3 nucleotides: TGTGCCAGTAGTATCGGGCCCTACAATGAGCAGTTCTTC.

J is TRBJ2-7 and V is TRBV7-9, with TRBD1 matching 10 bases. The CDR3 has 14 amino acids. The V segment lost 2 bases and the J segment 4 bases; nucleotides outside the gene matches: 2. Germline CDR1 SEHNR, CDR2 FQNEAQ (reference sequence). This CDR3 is CASSLTDRGYEQYF. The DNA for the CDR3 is TGTGCCAGCAGCTTAACGGACAGGGGGTACGAGCAGTACTTC.

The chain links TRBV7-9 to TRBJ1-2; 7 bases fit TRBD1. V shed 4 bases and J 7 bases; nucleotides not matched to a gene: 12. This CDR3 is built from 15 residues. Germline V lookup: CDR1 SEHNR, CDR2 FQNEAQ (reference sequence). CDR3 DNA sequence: TGTGCCAGCAGCTCTTCACAAGACAGGGAGGGTGGCTACACCTTC. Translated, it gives CASSSSQDREGGYTF.

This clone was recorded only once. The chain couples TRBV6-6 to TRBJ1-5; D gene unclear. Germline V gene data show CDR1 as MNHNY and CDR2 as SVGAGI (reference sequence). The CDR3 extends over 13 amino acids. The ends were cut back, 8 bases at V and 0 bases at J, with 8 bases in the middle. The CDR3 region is CASEWDSNQPQHF. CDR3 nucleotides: TGTGCCAGCGAGTGGGATAGCAATCAGCCCCAGCATTTT.

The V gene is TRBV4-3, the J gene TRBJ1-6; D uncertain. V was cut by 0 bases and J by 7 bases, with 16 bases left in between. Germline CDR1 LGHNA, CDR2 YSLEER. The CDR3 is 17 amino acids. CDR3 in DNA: TGCGCCAGCAGCCAAGAACTGCTCGCAGGTTCGAATTCACCCCTCCACTTT. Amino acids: CASSQELLAGSNSPLHF.

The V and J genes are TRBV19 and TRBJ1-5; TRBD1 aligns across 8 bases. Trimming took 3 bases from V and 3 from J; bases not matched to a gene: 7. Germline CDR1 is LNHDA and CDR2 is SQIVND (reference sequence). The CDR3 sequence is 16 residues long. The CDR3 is CASSIGGQGLNQPQHF. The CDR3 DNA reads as TGTGCCAGTAGTATCGGAGGACAGGGCCTCAATCAGCCCCAGCATTTT.

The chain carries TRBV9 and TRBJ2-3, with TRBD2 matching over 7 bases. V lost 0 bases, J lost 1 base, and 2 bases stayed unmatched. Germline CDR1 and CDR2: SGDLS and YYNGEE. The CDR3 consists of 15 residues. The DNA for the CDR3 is TGTGCCAGCAGCGTAGATGGGAGGGGCACAGATACGCAGTATTTT. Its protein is CASSVDGRGTDTQYF.

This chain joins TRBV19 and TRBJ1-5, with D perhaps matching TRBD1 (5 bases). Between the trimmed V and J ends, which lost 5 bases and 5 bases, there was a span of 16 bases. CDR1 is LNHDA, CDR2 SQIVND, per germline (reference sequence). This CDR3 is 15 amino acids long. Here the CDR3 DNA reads TGTGCCAGTAGTTACGGCCAGAGGGGCGATCAGCCCCAGCATTTT. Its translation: CASSYGQRGDQPQHF.

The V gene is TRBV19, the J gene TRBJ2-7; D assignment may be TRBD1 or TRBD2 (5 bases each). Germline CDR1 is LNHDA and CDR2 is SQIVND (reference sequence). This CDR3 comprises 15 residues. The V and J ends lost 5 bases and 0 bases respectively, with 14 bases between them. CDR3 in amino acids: CASSQIWGSSYEQYF. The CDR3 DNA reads TGTGCCAGTAGTCAGATATGGGGGAGCTCCTACGAGCAGTACTTC.

CDR3 nucleotide sequence: TGTGCCAGCAGTTACGCCCGGCAGAAGAACACTGAAGCTTTCTTT. Encoded protein: CASSYARQKNTEAFF. The chain carries TRBV6-6 and TRBJ1-1; D unresolved. CDR1 MNHNY and CDR2 SVGAGI come from the germline V gene (reference sequence). V shed 2 bases and J shed 1 base, with 11 bases lying between them. CDR3 size: 15 residues.

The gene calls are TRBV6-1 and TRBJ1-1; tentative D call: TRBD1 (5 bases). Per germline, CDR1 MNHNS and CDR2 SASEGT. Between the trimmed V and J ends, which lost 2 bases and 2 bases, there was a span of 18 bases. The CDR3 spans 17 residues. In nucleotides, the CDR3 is TGTGCCAGCAGTGAAACGAGGGCGGGGCAGGCAAACACTGAAGCTTTCTTT. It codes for CASSETRAGQANTEAFF.